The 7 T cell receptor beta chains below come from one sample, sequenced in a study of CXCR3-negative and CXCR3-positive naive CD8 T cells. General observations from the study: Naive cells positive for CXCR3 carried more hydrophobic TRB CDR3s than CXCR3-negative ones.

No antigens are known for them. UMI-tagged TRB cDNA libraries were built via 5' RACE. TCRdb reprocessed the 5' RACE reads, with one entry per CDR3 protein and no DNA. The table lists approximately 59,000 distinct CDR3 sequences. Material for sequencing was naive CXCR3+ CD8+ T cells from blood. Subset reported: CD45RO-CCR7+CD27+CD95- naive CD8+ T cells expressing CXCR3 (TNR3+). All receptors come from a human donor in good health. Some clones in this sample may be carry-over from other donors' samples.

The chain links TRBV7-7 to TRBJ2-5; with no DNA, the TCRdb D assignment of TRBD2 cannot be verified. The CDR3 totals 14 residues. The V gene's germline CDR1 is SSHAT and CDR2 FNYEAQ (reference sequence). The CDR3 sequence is CASSTMTNQETQYF.

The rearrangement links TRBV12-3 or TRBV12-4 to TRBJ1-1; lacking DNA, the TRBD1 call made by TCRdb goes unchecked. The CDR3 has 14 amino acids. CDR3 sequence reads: CASSHGTGRTEAFF.

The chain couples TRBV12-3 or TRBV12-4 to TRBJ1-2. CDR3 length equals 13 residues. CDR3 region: CASSLQKDYGYTF.

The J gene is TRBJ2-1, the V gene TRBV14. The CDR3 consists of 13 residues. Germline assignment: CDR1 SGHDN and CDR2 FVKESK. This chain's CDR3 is CASSQVPYNEQFF.

CDR3 loop: CASNLRSYNEQFF. V gene TRBV12-3 or TRBV12-4 combines with J gene TRBJ2-1. The CDR3 is 13 residues long.

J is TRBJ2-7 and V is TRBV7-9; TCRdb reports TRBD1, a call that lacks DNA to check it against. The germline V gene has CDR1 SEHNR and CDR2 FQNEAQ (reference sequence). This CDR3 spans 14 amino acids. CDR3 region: CASSLGTGADEQYF.

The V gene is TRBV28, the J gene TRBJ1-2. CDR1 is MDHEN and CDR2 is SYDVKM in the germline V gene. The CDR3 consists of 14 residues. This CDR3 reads CASSLPYFNYGYTF.